The TCR beta chain described here comes from a study of T cell responses to AZD1222 COVID-19 vaccine. Findings and caveats of the study: White British people made up most donors, females outnumbered males, and clonal diversity was possibly underestimated. Close to half of all spike-specific TCRs reportedly target regions of the variants that are unmutated. Repertoires in all cases were sampled only once the peak T cell response had passed.

Comment on this clone: Antigen: not known. A junction boundary mismatches the germline segment, possibly from a read error.

Sequenced by immunoSEQ multiplex PCR; TCRdb stores in-frame clones only, minus some. In the table there are about 51,000 clones, approximately 90% of which are singletons. The CDR3 is made up of 12 amino acids. Germline V gene sequence: CDR1 SGHNT, CDR2 YYREEE (reference sequence). Second doses that came at about 4 or about 12 weeks were put together. The chain links TRBV5-4 to TRBJ2-7, with 10 nucleotides matching TRBD2. The input for sequencing was peripheral blood, taken 28 days after the second AZD1222 dose. The origin of this receptor is an adult who received the AZD1222 COVID-19 vaccine. The CDR3 bases are TGTGCCAGCAGCTACACCGGGACTAGCGTAACCTTC. Amino acid sequence: CASSYTGTSVTF.